The rows below give T cell receptor beta chains drawn from one sample of a study of control samples from healthy donors and cancer patients. The assay was immunoSEQ multiplex PCR, and TCRdb's table has in-frame clones only and misses some. Of approximately 150,000 clones listed, just under 90% were seen once; the top ten hold approximately 7.5%. The sequencing sample was made of PBMCs. The source is a man aged 50-60 years with head and neck cancer. Both conserved end residues are part of each CDR3. A D gene is named only where the DNA matches it firmly.

j_gene	v_gene	d_gene	CDR3aa	CDR3nt
TRBJ2-3	TRBV15	.	CATSRDSERPETDTQYF	TGTGCCACCAGCAGAGATTCGGAGCGGCCCGAAACAGATACGCAGTATTTT
TRBJ1-1	TRBV7-9	.	CASSLVETTEAFF	TGTGCCAGCAGCTTAGTAGAGACAACTGAAGCTTTCTTT
TRBJ2-3	TRBV5-1	TRBD2	CASSLGTSGGLRTDTQYF	TGCGCCAGCAGCTTGGGGACTAGCGGGGGGCTCCGCACAGATACGCAGTATTTT
TRBJ2-1	TRBV24-1	.	CATSWGHTDEQFF	TGTGCCACCAGTTGGGGACATACGGATGAGCAGTTCTTC
TRBJ1-2	TRBV6-5	TRBD1	CASSRAGTGDYGYTF	TGTGCCAGCAGTAGAGCCGGGACAGGGGACTATGGCTACACCTTC
TRBJ2-3	TRBV9	TRBD1	CASREGDRGTDTQYF	TGTGCCAGCAGAGAAGGGGACAGAGGCACAGATACGCAGTATTTT
TRBJ1-6	TRBV5-1	.	CASSLRGPSSYNSPLHF	TGCGCCAGCAGCCTCAGGGGACCCAGCTCCTATAATTCACCCCTCCACTTT
TRBJ1-1	TRBV5-1	.	CASSLAGFTEAFF	TGCGCCAGCAGCTTAGCAGGGTTCACTGAAGCTTTCTTT
TRBJ1-2	TRBV6-5	.	CASSYQGSNYGYTF	TGTGCCAGCAGTTACCAGGGGAGCAACTATGGCTACACCTTC
TRBJ2-7	TRBV2	.	CASSVVLYEQYF	TGTGCCAGCAGTGTGGTCCTCTACGAGCAGTACTTC
TRBJ1-6	TRBV2	.	CARRESYNSPLHF	TGTGCCAGAAGGGAATCCTATAATTCACCCCTCCACTTT
TRBJ1-3	TRBV29-1	.	CSAASFTGNTIYF	TGCAGCGCCGCATCGTTTACTGGAAACACCATATATTTT
TRBJ1-6	TRBV28	TRBD1	CASSSNRGLGSPLHF	TGTGCCAGCAGTTCCAACAGGGGACTAGGCTCACCCCTCCACTTT